This T cell receptor beta chain was profiled in a study of blood T cell repertoires in COVID-19. Across the study: Acute-phase and convalescent COVID-19 samples originated in the United States, Italy and Spain. The analysed material was cDNA or gDNA that came from T cells, B-cell-depleted T cells, or PBMCs.

In the source study's methods: Estimation of nucleated cell counts was performed using reference gene primer amplification. Method: immunoSEQ multiplex PCR; TCRdb's copy keeps in-frame clones and lacks some. The V and J calls and clone size are taken from that table; D and trimming were inferred from the DNA. The sample contains fewer than 65,000 clones, approximately 80% of which appear only once. The clonotype originates from a man aged 25-45 years with COVID-19, enrolled during active disease. The sequencing input was peripheral blood.

In DNA, the CDR3 is TGTGCCAGTAGCCTAGGGACAGGGCTCACCGGGGAGCTGTTTTTT. Translation: CASSLGTGLTGELFF. The chain combines TRBV19 with TRBJ2-2; TRBD1 matches at 9 bases. Germline CDR1 is LNHDA and CDR2 is SQIVND (reference sequence). Trimming removed 6 bases from V and 4 bases from J; junction bases left unmatched: 6. The length of the CDR3 is 15 residues. The full variable domain, in which reference TRBV19 and TRBJ2-2 provide the parts outside the CDR3, is DGGITQSPKYLFRKEGQNVTLSCEQNLNHDAMYWYRQDPGQGLRLIYYSQIVNDFQKGDIAEGYSVSREKKESFPLTVTSAQKNPTAFYLCASSLGTGLTGELFFGEGSRLTVL.